The source of this TCR beta chain is a study of T cells in Graves' hyperthyroidism and ophthalmopathy. V was trimmed by 3 bases and J by 7 bases, leaving 9 bases between them. CDR3 length equals 12 residues. The V gene's germline CDR1 is MNHNS and CDR2 SASEGT. Diagnosis relied on clinical symptoms, serum thyroxine and TRAb, thyroid ultrasound and orbital computed tomography. This clonotype was observed many times. RNA transcripts gave rise to amplified TCR beta CDR3 regions. When the TCR CDR3 underwent first-round RT-PCR, the HTBI primer set was used. TCRdb itself ran the multiplex PCR reads through MiXCR, one entry per CDR3 protein. The profile shows roughly 240,000 distinct CDR3 sequences, around 15% of them singletons.

The receptor was isolated from a young woman with Graves' ophthalmopathy. The sequenced sample consisted of blood. The V and J genes are TRBV6-1 and TRBJ1-1; unclear D gene. The CDR3, as DNA: TGTGCCAGCAGTGAGTATGGCTTTGAAGCTTTCTTT. The encoded protein is CASSEYGFEAFF.